This T cell receptor beta chain was recovered during a study of stem cell transplantation in POMP-related autoinflammatory disease. The CDR3 length is 15 residues. The V and J ends lost 1 base and 8 bases respectively, with 12 bases between them. Germline V gene data show CDR1 as SGHAT and CDR2 as FQDESV (reference sequence). TCRdb's copy holds only in-frame clones and misses some; the assay was immunoSEQ multiplex PCR. The data hold over a thousand clones, with about 81% observed a single time. The table lists this clone with a few counts. Sequencing was done on a sample of Tregs from PBMCs. This TCR derives from a human donor in good health. The gene calls are TRBV11-1 and TRBJ1-6; TRBD1 might be the D (6 bases). The CDR3 nucleotides are TGTGCCAGCAGCTTAGTACGAGCAGGGGATTCACCCCTCCACTTT. Protein sequence: CASSLVRAGDSPLHF. Full variable domain (rest looked up from reference TRBV11-1 and TRBJ1-6): EAEVAQSPRYKITEKSQAVAFWCDPISGHATLYWYRQILGQGPELLVQFQDESVVDDSQLPKDRFSAERLKGVDSTLKIQPAELGDSAMYLCASSLVRAGDSPLHFGNGTRLTVT.